The 7 T cell receptor beta chains listed next were all sequenced from one sample in a study of control samples from healthy donors and cancer patients. Clones were sequenced by immunoSEQ multiplex PCR, and TCRdb holds only the in-frame ones, with some missing. The sample lists 120,000 or so clones; roughly 90% were seen once. Specimen: blood. These receptors originate from a man younger than 35 in good health.

This clone was recorded only once. The CDR3 loop reads CASSEQGILGVLGNEQFF. As DNA, the CDR3 is TGTGCCAGCAGTGAACAGGGGATTTTGGGCGTGTTGGGGAATGAGCAGTTCTTC. This sequence joins TRBV6-1 and TRBJ2-1, with D possibly being TRBD1 (6 bases). Germline V lookup: CDR1 MNHNS, CDR2 SASEGT. CDR3 length: 18 residues. Trimming pared 2 bases from V and 7 bases from J, leaving 24 bases between.

The chain joins TRBV4-3 to TRBJ1-1; D is perhaps TRBD1 (5 bases). Trimming left V 0 bases short and J 4 bases short, with 12 bases between. Per germline, CDR1 LGHNA and CDR2 YSLEER. CDR3 length: 15 residues. CDR3 residues: CASSQDQRGTTEAFF. Here the CDR3 DNA reads TGCGCCAGCAGCCAAGATCAAAGGGGAACCACTGAAGCTTTCTTT.

The gene calls are TRBV4-3 and TRBJ2-1; D call uncertain. The CDR3 runs to 16 residues. Trimming removed 3 bases at V and 3 bases at J, with 15 bases between. Germline V lookup: CDR1 LGHNA, CDR2 YSLEER. The CDR3 here is CASSQNTPIRYNEQFF. CDR3 nucleotide sequence: TGCGCCAGCAGCCAGAATACACCAATTCGCTACAATGAGCAGTTCTTC.

The rearrangement uses TRBV5-4 and TRBJ2-5; TRBD2 matches at 12 bases. Trimming took 4 bases from V and 4 from J; bases not matched to a gene: 8. This CDR3 is 16 amino acids long. The germline V gene encodes CDR1 SGHNT and CDR2 YYREEE (reference sequence). CDR3 DNA sequence: TGTGCCAGCAGCCATCAAGGACTAGCGGGAAGAGAGACCCAGTACTTC. Protein sequence: CASSHQGLAGRETQYF.

By share of the sample, this clone is medium-sized. The chain employs TRBV25-1 and TRBJ2-7; 8 nucleotides align to TRBD1. The ends lost 1 base at V and 2 bases at J; junction bases unmatched: 7. Germline V lookup: CDR1 MGHDK, CDR2 SYGVNS. The CDR3 has 16 residues. In DNA form, the CDR3 reads TGTGCCAGCAGTGAATTTCCAGACAGGGGAACCTACGAGCAGTACTTC. This encodes CASSEFPDRGTYEQYF.

The gene calls are TRBV15 and TRBJ1-1; D gene unclear. Trimming removed 0 bases at V and 0 bases at J, with 11 bases between. The CDR3 totals 16 residues. Germline V gene sequence: CDR1 LNHNV, CDR2 YYDKDF (reference sequence). In DNA form, the CDR3 reads TGTGCCACCAGCAGAGACAGGAAGGGTATGAACACTGAAGCTTTCTTT. Translating gives CATSRDRKGMNTEAFF. Combining the CDR3 with reference TRBV15 and TRBJ1-1 gives the whole variable domain DAMVIQNPRYQVTQFGKPVTLSCSQTLNHNVMYWYQQKSSQAPKLLFHYYDKDFNNEADTPDNFQSRRPNTSFCFLDIRSPGLGDTAMYLCATSRDRKGMNTEAFFGQGTRLTVV.

The V and J genes are TRBV19 and TRBJ2-7, with D tentatively TRBD1 (6 bases). The CDR3 totals 12 residues. Germline-derived CDR1 and CDR2 are LNHDA and SQIVND (reference sequence). V was shortened by 10 bases and J by 6 bases, with 16 bases between the two germline ends. The CDR3, as DNA: TGTGCCACGGGACAAACGTTCGGCGAGCAGTACTTC. Its protein is CATGQTFGEQYF.